This TCR beta chain was observed in a study of OX40 agonist ivuxolimab in advanced cancers. Study context: Patients were dosed with the agonistic anti-OX40 (CD134) antibody ivuxolimab. Age averaged 60 years (range roughly 23 to 80), and roughly 80% were male.

The germline V gene encodes CDR1 SGHDT and CDR2 YYEEEE. This CDR3 comprises 16 residues. Unmatched junction bases numbered 13, after V lost 4 bases and J lost 6 bases. Concerning this clone: Its antigen is undetermined.

Whole-study results and caveats: The antigen specificity of the peripheral T cells (those that were expanded) was not determined. Clonal expansion among partial responders at 0.1-3.0 mg/kg ranked near the lowest.

Here immunoSEQ multiplex PCR was the method, and the copy in TCRdb shows in-frame clones only, minus some. The table shows some 63,000 clones, with about four fifths occurring only once. The sample was CD4+ or CD8+ T cells sorted from blood, taken in a trial of the OX40 agonist ivuxolimab. V usage is TRBV5-6 and J usage is TRBJ2-1; 7 nucleotides agree with TRBD2. The receptor was isolated from an adult with an advanced solid tumor such as melanoma, head and neck, liver or kidney cancer. The CDR3 DNA reads TGTGCCAGCAGCGCAACCCGGGACTACTTAATCAATGAGCAGTTCTTC. It yields the protein CASSATRDYLINEQFF. Full variable domain (outside the CDR3, taken from reference TRBV5-6 and TRBJ2-1): DAGVTQSPTHLIKTRGQQVTLRCSPKSGHDTVSWYQQALGQGPQFIFQYYEEEERQRGNFPDRFSGHQFPNYSSELNVNALLLGDSALYLCASSATRDYLINEQFFGPGTRLTVL.